These 32 T cell receptor beta chains originate from one sample sequenced in a study of shared clonotypes between healthy human individuals. The repertoire was sequenced with immunoSEQ multiplex PCR; TCRdb's copy has only in-frame clones and lacks some. Of fewer than 800,000 clones listed, roughly 94% were seen once; the top ten hold approximately 24%. Cells designated naive CD8 were CD45RO-negative and were positively selected for CCR7, with terminally differentiated effector memory CD45RA+ cells excluded. Specimen: naive CD8+ T cells sorted from blood. These receptors originate from a man younger than 40 in good health.

The CDR3 nucleotides read TGCGCCAGCAGTAACTCAGGACTGAACACTGAAGCTTTCTTT. Amino acid sequence: CASSNSGLNTEAFF. V usage is TRBV5-1 and J usage is TRBJ1-1; D call uncertain. The CDR3 is made up of 14 amino acids. Germline CDR1 and CDR2: SGHRS and YFSETQ. V lost 5 bases and J 0 bases, leaving 11 bases between the germline ends.

This clone was counted once. An end of the junction does not agree with germline; a read error may underlie this. V is TRBV2 and J is TRBJ2-7; D might be TRBD1 or TRBD2, each matching 5 bases. Germline CDR1 SNHLY, CDR2 FYNNEI. This CDR3 is 12 amino acids long. CDR3 in DNA: TGTGCCAGCATTGAAGGGGAGTACGAGCAGTACTTC. Translated, it gives CASIEGEYEQYF.

The rearrangement joins TRBV6-5 to TRBJ2-7; 7 bases line up with TRBD1. This CDR3 region has 14 residues. Trimming took 4 bases from V and 3 from J; bases not matched to a gene: 6. The V gene's germline CDR1 is MNHEY and CDR2 SVGAGI. CDR3 sequence: CASSSGTVGYEQYF. The DNA of the CDR3 is TGTGCCAGCAGTTCTGGGACAGTCGGCTACGAGCAGTACTTC.

V and J are TRBV27 and TRBJ1-2, with TRBD1 as a possible D gene (6 bases). The germline V gene encodes CDR1 MNHEY and CDR2 SMNVEV (reference sequence). The CDR3 consists of 14 residues. V lost 3 bases to trimming and J lost 6 bases, with 14 bases between them. In nucleotides, the CDR3 is TGTGCCAGCAGTTTGGGGGGGCAAAACGATGGCTACACCTTC. As protein: CASSLGGQNDGYTF.

V is TRBV6-1 and J is TRBJ2-3; the D call may be TRBD1 or TRBD2 (6 bases each). CDR1 and CDR2 (germline): MNHNS, SASEGT. CDR3 size: 15 residues. V dropped 2 bases and J dropped 5 bases, with 14 bases sitting between them. CDR3 amino acids: CASSEFRGALDTQYF. The CDR3 bases are TGTGCCAGCAGTGAATTTAGGGGGGCTTTAGATACGCAGTATTTT.

CDR3 DNA: TGCGCCAGCAGCTTGCCGGCAAGCTACAATGAGCAGTTCTTC. This codes for CASSLPASYNEQFF. V is TRBV5-1 and J is TRBJ2-1; D remains ambiguous. Per the germline V gene, CDR1 is SGHRS and CDR2 is YFSETQ. Trimming stripped 1 base from V and 3 bases from J, with 8 bases between. The CDR3 length is 14 residues. The whole variable domain, filled in from reference TRBV5-1 and TRBJ2-1, reads KAGVTQTPRYLIKTRGQQVTLSCSPISGHRSVSWYQQTPGQGLQFLFEYFSETQRNKGNFPGRFSGRQFSNSRSEMNVSTLELGDSALYLCASSLPASYNEQFFGPGTRLTVL.

Regarding this clone: This specimen includes other DNA sequences encoding the same CDR3. The V call is TRBV7-8, the J call TRBJ2-1; D uncertain. The CDR3 is 16 amino acids. The germline CDR1 and CDR2 sequences are SGHVS and FQNEAQ. The germline V and J ends were trimmed by 5 bases and 6 bases, with 20 bases remaining between them. The CDR3 DNA follows: TGTGCCAGCAGCCCCCCGAGCGCAGGAACCCTCAATGAGCAGTTCTTC. Its protein product is CASSPPSAGTLNEQFF.

The gene calls are TRBV10-3 and TRBJ1-2; D not certain. This CDR3 has 13 amino acids. V was shortened by 5 bases and J by 4 bases, with 11 bases between the two germline ends. Looked up from germline, CDR1 is ENHRY and CDR2 is SYGVKD. As DNA, the CDR3 is TGTGCCATCAGTCCCTCGCCAGGCTATGGCTACACCTTC. It is translated as CAISPSPGYGYTF.

This clone was seen only once. The chain joins TRBV2 to TRBJ2-1; D may be TRBD1 (6 bases). V was shortened by 4 bases and J by 0 bases, with 10 bases between the two germline ends. Germline assignment: CDR1 SNHLY and CDR2 FYNNEI. The CDR3 has 15 amino acids. DNA of the CDR3: TGTGCCAGCAGTGGGGGGCTCCCCTCCTACAATGAGCAGTTCTTC. Translating gives CASSGGLPSYNEQFF. Complete variable domain (other parts from reference TRBV2 and TRBJ2-1): EPEVTQTPSHQVTQMGQEVILRCVPISNHLYFYWYRQILGQKVEFLVSFYNNEISEKSEIFDDQFSVERPDGSNFTLKIRSTKLEDSAMYFCASSGGLPSYNEQFFGPGTRLTVL.

The rearrangement uses TRBV23-1 and TRBJ2-7; D perhaps matches TRBD1 (6 bases). TRBV23-1 is annotated as an ORF whose role is uncertain. With 4 bases removed from V and 3 bases from J, the gap between germline ends came to 16 bases. The CDR3 runs to 15 residues. The CDR3 loop reads CASSPCGQLIYEQYF. Written as DNA, the CDR3 is TGCGCCAGCAGTCCATGTGGACAGTTAATCTACGAGCAGTACTTC.

This chain connects TRBV6-6 to TRBJ1-2; no firm D call. This CDR3 is built from 12 residues. Trimming left V 2 bases short and J 2 bases short, with 3 bases between. Germline V gene sequence: CDR1 MNHNY, CDR2 SVGAGI (reference sequence). This CDR3 is CASSYGNYGYTF. CDR3 sequence (DNA): TGTGCCAGCAGTTACGGGAACTATGGCTACACCTTC.

This chain connects TRBV20-1 to TRBJ2-1; no clear D gene. Trimming left V 5 bases short and J 6 bases short, with 2 bases between. The V gene's germline CDR1 is DFQATT and CDR2 SNEGSKA (reference sequence). The CDR3 loop spans 9 amino acids. This CDR3 is CSARNEQFF. In DNA, the CDR3 is TGCAGTGCTCGCAATGAGCAGTTCTTC.

V usage is TRBV30 and J usage is TRBJ2-2; 11 positions match TRBD2. The CDR3 loop spans 16 amino acids. Trimming took 4 bases from V and 6 from J; bases not matched to a gene: 10. CDR1 and CDR2 from the germline V gene are GTSNPN and SVGIG (reference sequence). CDR3 sequence reads: CAWTSFSGRASGELFF. For the CDR3, the DNA is TGTGCCTGGACTAGCTTTAGCGGGAGGGCCTCCGGGGAGCTGTTTTTT.

The CDR3 sequence: CASSLATGPDTQYF. The CDR3 DNA is TGTGCCAGCAGCTTAGCGACAGGCCCTGATACGCAGTATTTT. The chain couples TRBV7-9 to TRBJ2-3, with a possible D match to TRBD1 (6 bases). The V end was cut by 0 bases, the J end by 6 bases, with 10 bases between. Germline-derived CDR1 and CDR2 are SEHNR and FQNEAQ (reference sequence). The CDR3 is 14 amino acids.

The gene calls are TRBV9 and TRBJ1-1, with 8 nucleotides matching TRBD1. With 1 base clipped from V and 3 bases from J, the junction kept 8 bases outside the gene matches. Germline V CDR1 and CDR2: SGDLS, YYNGEE. The CDR3 is 16 residues long. In DNA form, the CDR3 reads TGTGCCAGCAGCGTATACTCAGGGGGCGGGGACACTGAAGCTTTCTTT. This sequence encodes CASSVYSGGGDTEAFF.

A single count supports this clone. This chain connects TRBV27 to TRBJ1-2; D unresolved. V lost 4 bases to trimming and J lost 0 bases, with 6 bases between them. Germline lookup yields CDR1 MNHEY and CDR2 SMNVEV (reference sequence). CDR3 length: 13 amino acids. CDR3 sequence: CASSSDPNYGYTF. CDR3 coding DNA: TGTGCCAGCAGTTCCGATCCTAACTATGGCTACACCTTC.

The CDR3, as DNA: TGTGCCAGCAGACCAGGACTAGCGGGAACATCGAGCACAGATACGCAGTATTTT. Translated, it gives CASRPGLAGTSSTDTQYF. V and J are TRBV9 and TRBJ2-3, with 12 nucleotides matching TRBD2. The CDR3 has 18 amino acids. CDR1 and CDR2 from the germline V gene are SGDLS and YYNGEE. V was clipped by 5 bases and J by 0 bases; unmatched bases: 10.

This clone was recorded once. V gene TRBV27 combines with J gene TRBJ2-1; 11 bases are shared with TRBD2. Germline V gene lookup returns CDR1 MNHEY and CDR2 SMNVEV (reference sequence). The CDR3 length is 15 residues. The V and J ends lost 4 bases and 8 bases, in that order; junction bases with no gene match: 7. The CDR3 DNA reads TGTGCCAGCAGTTCTGGTAGCGGGAGGGCTCATGAGCAGTTCTTC. Translating it yields CASSSGSGRAHEQFF.

This clone was picked up one time. The CDR3 DNA is TGTGCCAGCACGTCATACGAGACGGGCGAGCAGTACTTC. It yields the protein CASTSYETGEQYF. V and J are TRBV9 and TRBJ2-7, with unresolved D. CDR1 and CDR2 from the germline V gene are SGDLS and YYNGEE. Trimming removed 6 bases from V and 6 bases from J, with 16 bases in between. The CDR3 length is 13 residues.

The chain is built from TRBV11-2 and TRBJ2-7; D may be TRBD1 (6 bases). The germline V gene has CDR1 SGHAT and CDR2 FQNNGV. This CDR3 spans 15 amino acids. V was trimmed by 5 bases and J by 0 bases, leaving 14 bases between them. CDR3 protein: CASSRTAISSYEQYF. Here the CDR3 DNA reads TGTGCCAGCAGCCGGACAGCTATAAGCTCCTACGAGCAGTACTTC.

This clone has only one observation. Within the sample, other DNA sequences also encode this same CDR3. The chain has TRBV4-1 and TRBJ1-2; D possibly corresponds to TRBD1 (5 bases). Trimming stripped 4 bases from V and 3 bases from J, with 9 bases between. This CDR3 is built from 13 residues. Germline V gene sequence: CDR1 MGHRA, CDR2 YSYEKL. DNA for the CDR3: TGCGCCAGCAGCCGGGGCGGAGACTATGGCTACACCTTC. This codes for CASSRGGDYGYTF.

The V call is TRBV20-1, the J call TRBJ2-7; D is unclear. Looked up from germline, CDR1 is DFQATT and CDR2 is SNEGSKA (reference sequence). The V end lost 6 bases, the J end lost 4 bases, and 10 bases lay between the germline ends. The CDR3 sequence is 11 residues long. CDR3 region: CSAPAPYEQYF. For the CDR3, the DNA is TGCAGTGCCCCTGCCCCTTACGAGCAGTACTTC.

This rearrangement joins TRBV11-2 to TRBJ1-2; TRBD1 matches at 7 bases. The CDR3 has 17 amino acids. Germline V gene data show CDR1 as SGHAT and CDR2 as FQNNGV. The J segment lost 9 bases and the V segment lost 5 bases, leaving 21 bases of the junction unmatched. CDR3 in DNA: TGTGCCAGCAGCAACAACCGGGACAGTCCGTATGGCGTGAGCTACACCTTC. Translating gives CASSNNRDSPYGVSYTF.

The CDR3, as DNA: TGTGCCAGCAGCCAAGGTTGGACAGGGGGCTACGAGCAGTACTTC. Translation: CASSQGWTGGYEQYF. The V call is TRBV14, the J call TRBJ2-7; 10 bases line up with TRBD1. This CDR3 region has 15 residues. The germline V gene has CDR1 SGHDN and CDR2 FVKESK. Germline trimming cut 1 base from V and 3 bases from J; bases unmatched to any gene: 3.

The chain uses TRBV7-9 and TRBJ2-1, with D unclear. V was pared by 0 bases and J by 8 bases, with 17 bases between. This CDR3 spans 16 amino acids. The germline V gene encodes CDR1 SEHNR and CDR2 FQNEAQ (reference sequence). CDR3 in amino acids: CASSLAHAGRSDEQFF. Here the CDR3 DNA reads TGTGCCAGCAGCTTAGCGCACGCCGGCAGGTCGGATGAGCAGTTCTTC. Using reference TRBV7-9 and TRBJ2-1 for the parts outside the CDR3, the full variable domain is DTGVSQNPRHKITKRGQNVTFRCDPISEHNRLYWYRQTLGQGPEFLTYFQNEAQLEKSRLLSDRFSAERPKGSFSTLEIQRTEQGDSAMYLCASSLAHAGRSDEQFFGPGTRLTVL.

The V and J genes are TRBV9 and TRBJ1-2; D gene uncertain. V lost 2 bases to trimming and J lost 2 bases, with 13 bases between them. The CDR3 runs 15 residues. CDR1 and CDR2 (germline): SGDLS, YYNGEE. The CDR3 region is CASSVQPGRNYGYTF. Here the CDR3 DNA reads TGTGCCAGCAGCGTGCAACCGGGCAGGAACTATGGCTACACCTTC.

This clone was seen once. Other DNA sequences in the same sample also yield this CDR3. The rearrangement uses TRBV7-9 and TRBJ2-7, with D possibly being TRBD1 (6 bases). The CDR3 is made up of 12 amino acids. CDR1 SEHNR and CDR2 FQNEAQ come from the germline V gene (reference sequence). Trimming stripped 1 base from V and 5 bases from J, with 6 bases between. The CDR3 bases are TGTGCCAGCAGCTTAGAGGGGGACGAGCAGTACTTC. Its translation: CASSLEGDEQYF.

The chain carries TRBV5-1 and TRBJ2-7; a possible D gene is TRBD1 (6 bases). This CDR3 comprises 14 residues. The V gene's germline CDR1 is SGHRS and CDR2 YFSETQ. The V end lost 4 bases, the J end lost 2 bases, and 13 bases lay between the germline ends. The CDR3 protein is CASSNPGETYEQYF. The CDR3 coding sequence is TGCGCCAGCAGCAATCCAGGGGAAACCTACGAGCAGTACTTC.

This clone was recorded only once. The rearrangement links TRBV7-6 to TRBJ2-7; D possibly corresponds to TRBD2 (6 bases). The CDR3 is 18 residues long. The germline CDR1 and CDR2 sequences are SGHVS and FNYEAQ. V was trimmed by 1 base and J by 2 bases, leaving 21 bases between them. CDR3 bases: TGTGCCAGCAGCTTAGGCGAGAGCCCTTCCGGGACTCCCTACGAGCAGTACTTC. Its translation: CASSLGESPSGTPYEQYF.

This rearrangement joins TRBV2 to TRBJ2-7; D assignment may be TRBD1 or TRBD2 (6 bases each). CDR3 size: 16 residues. Trimming pared 6 bases from V and 6 bases from J, leaving 24 bases between. CDR1 and CDR2 from the germline V gene are SNHLY and FYNNEI. Here the CDR3 reads CASRHSQEGDLGEQYF. The CDR3 coding sequence is TGTGCCAGCAGACACTCTCAGGAGGGGGACTTGGGCGAGCAGTACTTC. The full variable domain, completed using reference TRBV2 and TRBJ2-7, is EPEVTQTPSHQVTQMGQEVILRCVPISNHLYFYWYRQILGQKVEFLVSFYNNEISEKSEIFDDQFSVERPDGSNFTLKIRSTKLEDSAMYFCASRHSQEGDLGEQYFGPGTRLTVT.

The rearrangement links TRBV6-5 to TRBJ2-3; no clear D gene. CDR1 is MNHEY and CDR2 is SVGAGI in the germline V gene. The CDR3 totals 14 residues. V was trimmed by 4 bases and J by 7 bases, leaving 15 bases between them. CDR3 bases: TGTGCCAGCAGTTCCGAGGACGGTCGGAATACGCAGTATTTT. This sequence encodes CASSSEDGRNTQYF.

The chain joins TRBV5-1 to TRBJ2-7, with D maybe TRBD2 (5 bases). CDR1 is SGHRS, CDR2 YFSETQ, per germline. CDR3 length: 17 residues. Trimming stripped 4 bases from V and 0 bases from J, with 20 bases between. The CDR3 here is CASSPPSIGEPSYEQYF. Written as DNA, the CDR3 is TGCGCCAGCAGCCCTCCTTCTATTGGGGAGCCCTCCTACGAGCAGTACTTC.